A selection of T cell receptor beta chains follows, all from one sample in a study of cytomegalovirus exposure and HLA in healthy donors. Sequencing was performed with immunoSEQ multiplex PCR; in TCRdb, only in-frame clones are kept and a portion is missing. Here the sample spans approximately 130,000 clones, about 78% being singletons. The sample taken for sequencing was PBMCs. All receptors derive from a human donor in good health. Each CDR3 is given with its conserved first and last residue. A D gene is named only where the DNA matches it firmly. Clone size is not always given. Where it is, it says once, few, many or a class for expanded clones.

v_gene	abundance	d_gene	j_gene	CDR3aa	CDR3nt
TRBV5-1	NA	NA	TRBJ2-1	CASRIEGEYNEQFF	TGCGCCAGCAGAATCGAGGGTGAATACAATGAGCAGTTCTTC
TRBV7-2	NA	NA	TRBJ2-1	CASSLALLARDSTHNEQFF	TGTGCCAGCAGCTTAGCGCTGTTGGCAAGGGACTCAACGCACAATGAGCAGTTCTTC
TRBV7-2	few	NA	TRBJ1-1	CASSPRPGDTEAFF	TGTGCCAGCAGCCCCCGTCCAGGGGACACTGAAGCTTTCTTT
TRBV7-2	NA	NA	TRBJ1-5	CASSFYGSSQPQHF	TGTGCCAGCAGCTTCTACGGTAGCAGTCAGCCCCAGCATTTT
TRBV6-6	NA	TRBD1	TRBJ1-1	CASSLTEQGAFF	TGTGCCAGCAGTTTGACTGAACAGGGGGCTTTCTTT
TRBV27	NA	NA	TRBJ1-6	CASSLLGGPAPLHF	TGTGCCAGCAGTTTATTAGGTGGGCCCGCACCCCTCCACTTT
TRBV7-9	NA	TRBD1	TRBJ1-2	CASSPAGGAYGYTF	TGTGCCAGCAGTCCGGCAGGGGGCGCTTATGGCTACACCTTC
TRBV19	few	TRBD1	TRBJ2-5	CASSTRQGQETQYF	TGTGCCAGTAGTACACGACAGGGCCAAGAGACCCAGTACTTC
TRBV28	NA	NA	TRBJ1-5	CASNAWRGSNQPQHF	TGTGCCAGCAACGCCTGGAGGGGATCCAATCAGCCCCAGCATTTT
TRBV4-2	few	TRBD1	TRBJ2-3	CASSLREPTGTGQYTQYF	TGTGCCAGCAGCCTCAGGGAACCTACAGGGACAGGGCAATATACGCAGTATTTT
TRBV5-6	NA	TRBD1	TRBJ1-2	CASSYRTGAEVYGYTF	TGTGCCAGCAGCTATAGGACAGGGGCCGAAGTCTATGGCTACACCTTC